A single sample gave rise to the 29 T cell receptor beta chains below, sequenced in a study of regulatory T cells in long-lasting Graves disease. Time point in this sample: persistent/refractory GD, antithyroid drugs over 5 years with positive TRAb. TCR sequences were obtained from RNA taken from PBMCs. Arm-PCR with iRepertoire HTBI primers amplified the CDR3 regions for these TCR beta libraries. TCRdb used MiXCR to reprocess the multiplex PCR reads, holding one entry per CDR3 protein. The sample contains around 460,000 distinct CDR3 sequences, 20% to 25% of which appear only once. Sequencing was performed on peripheral blood mononuclear cells (PBMCs), taken when the disease was refractory, from a patient treated with antithyroid drugs. The receptors stem from a female donor with Graves disease.

In regard to this clonotype: This sequence is one base from a far larger clone and is likely a read error. The chain is built from TRBV7-2 and TRBJ2-5; D is unclear. Germline-derived CDR1 and CDR2 are SGHTA and FQGNSA. CDR3 length: 15 amino acids. The CDR3 DNA is TGTGCCAGCAGTTTTAGTCCTCTACCACAAGGGACCCAGTACTTC. Its protein product is CASSFSPLPQGTQYF.

The rearrangement joins TRBV28 to TRBJ1-2; 9 bases are a match to TRBD1. J gave up 5 bases and V 7 bases, and 5 bases lay outside the gene matches. The CDR3 consists of 13 residues. Germline V lookup: CDR1 MDHEN, CDR2 SYDVKM. The CDR3 nucleotides are TGTGCCAGCACCTTAGGGACAGGGTATGGCTACACCTTC. Protein product: CASTLGTGYGYTF.

The chain joins TRBV7-2 to TRBJ2-7; tentative D call: TRBD2 (5 bases). Germline V CDR1 and CDR2: SGHTA, FQGNSA. Deletions cut 1 base from V and 5 bases from J, with 9 bases between. CDR3 length: 13 residues. The CDR3 sequence: CASSLGRENEQYF. The CDR3 nucleotides read TGTGCCAGCAGCTTAGGAAGGGAGAACGAGCAGTACTTC.

This clonotype has a count of ten or more. The chain employs TRBV28 and TRBJ2-5; no clear D gene. Trimming pared 6 bases from V and 2 bases from J, leaving 13 bases between. Germline V gives CDR1 MDHEN, CDR2 SYDVKM. This CDR3 is built from 14 residues. The CDR3, as DNA: TGTGCCAGCAGCTTCCCCCCCTTGCAAGAGACCCAGTACTTC. The encoded protein is CASSFPPLQETQYF.

Only one count was recorded for this clonotype. The chain recombines TRBV2 with TRBJ2-1; a weak D match, TRBD2 (6 bases). This CDR3 contains 14 residues. Germline CDR1 and CDR2: SNHLY and FYNNEI. CDR3 DNA sequence: TGTGTCGGGGGTAGGGTCTCGCCTTACAATGAGCAGTTCTTC. It yields the protein CVGGRVSPYNEQFF.

This clonotype was detected many times. The chain joins TRBV12-3 or TRBV12-4 to TRBJ1-1; D possibly corresponds to TRBD1 (5 bases). CDR3 length equals 11 residues. Trimming left V 7 bases short and J 11 bases short, with 14 bases between. The CDR3 bases are TGTGCCAGCATGGGGGGGGTGGCGGCTTTCTTT. Protein sequence: CASMGGVAAFF.

This chain connects TRBV28 to TRBJ2-5; TRBD1 matches 8 bases. With 11 bases clipped from V and 5 bases from J, the junction kept 10 bases outside the gene matches. The CDR3 consists of 13 residues. The V gene's germline CDR1 is MDHEN and CDR2 SYDVKM. CDR3 nucleotides: TGTGCCGGAGGGACAGGAGGTCGGGAGACCCAGTACTTC. It specifies CAGGTGGRETQYF.

There are many counts of this clonotype. V usage is TRBV28 and J usage is TRBJ2-7; D might be TRBD2 (6 bases). This CDR3 has 15 residues. Trimming shortened V by 5 bases and J by 1 base, and 15 bases separated the two germline ends. Germline assignment: CDR1 MDHEN and CDR2 SYDVKM. The CDR3 DNA reads TGTGCCAGCAGTGGCAGGACGGGAGTGTCCTACGAGCAGTACTTC. Translation gives CASSGRTGVSYEQYF.

J is TRBJ2-1 and V is TRBV6-5, with 9 bases aligning to TRBD2. The CDR3 sequence is 15 residues long. V lost 4 bases, J lost 5 bases, and 6 bases stayed unmatched. From germline, CDR1 is MNHEY and CDR2 SVGAGI. The CDR3 here is CASSLTAGGDNEQFF. The CDR3 DNA sequence: TGTGCCAGCAGTTTGACAGCGGGGGGTGACAATGAGCAGTTCTTC.

This clonotype was counted only a few times. The chain is built from TRBV19 and TRBJ2-5; TRBD2 might be the D (6 bases). V dropped 3 bases and J dropped 1 base, with 15 bases sitting between them. CDR1 is LNHDA, CDR2 SQIVND, per germline (reference sequence). The CDR3 length is 16 residues. The CDR3 coding sequence is TGTGCCAGTAGTATTCCCCAGGCGGGGTTCCAAGAGACCCAGTACTTC. Encoded protein: CASSIPQAGFQETQYF.

This clonotype was counted many times. J is TRBJ1-4 and V is TRBV6-2 or TRBV6-3; D gene uncertain. The CDR3 length is 13 residues. Germline V gene lookup returns CDR1 MNHEY and CDR2 SVGEGT. V was trimmed by 4 bases and J by 7 bases, leaving 10 bases between them. The CDR3 nucleotides are TGTGCCAGCAGTTTGGAGAGTGGTGAAAAACTGTTTTTT. Its protein product is CASSLESGEKLFF.

This clonotype has a count of ten or more. The chain joins TRBV2 to TRBJ1-5; no clear D. V was trimmed by 7 bases and J by 3 bases, leaving 16 bases between them. The CDR3 sequence is 15 residues long. Germline V lookup: CDR1 SNHLY, CDR2 FYNNEI. DNA for the CDR3: TGTGCCAGCAAGAAACTTGGGCAAACCAATCAGCCCCAGCATTTT. Encoded protein: CASKKLGQTNQPQHF. Combining the CDR3 with reference TRBV2 and TRBJ1-5 gives the whole variable domain EPEVTQTPSHQVTQMGQEVILRCVPISNHLYFYWYRQILGQKVEFLVSFYNNEISEKSEIFDDQFSVERPDGSNFTLKIRSTKLEDSAMYFCASKKLGQTNQPQHFGDGTRLSIL.

The chain recombines TRBV10-3 with TRBJ2-2; 9 nucleotides line up with TRBD2. The CDR3 spans 14 residues. CDR1 ENHRY and CDR2 SYGVKD come from the germline V gene. V lost 8 bases to trimming and J lost 6 bases; unmatched junction nucleotides: 7. CDR3 sequence: CAIGRLAESGELFF. CDR3 bases: TGTGCCATCGGGAGACTAGCGGAGTCCGGGGAGCTGTTTTTT.

The V and J genes are TRBV20-1 and TRBJ1-3; D perhaps matches TRBD1 (6 bases). V dropped 2 bases and J dropped 0 bases, with 14 bases sitting between them. Germline assignment: CDR1 DFQATT and CDR2 SNEGSKA (reference sequence). The CDR3 has 16 amino acids. The CDR3 region has the DNA TGCAGTGCTAGAAAAAACAGGGTAAACTCTGGAAACACCATATATTTT. It encodes CSARKNRVNSGNTIYF.

The chain recombines TRBV7-9 with TRBJ1-6; 7 bases are a match to TRBD1. Germline lookup yields CDR1 SEHNR and CDR2 FQNEAQ (reference sequence). The CDR3 runs 13 residues. V trimming: 3 bases; J trimming: 12 bases; junction bases outside the gene matches: 5. The CDR3 nucleotides read TGTGCCAGCAGCTTCCAAGGGGGCGGACCCCTCCACTTT. Translated, it gives CASSFQGGGPLHF.

Comments on this clonotype: A clone one base away is much larger, so this may be a read error. V gene TRBV6-1 combines with J gene TRBJ1-2, with D unresolved. Germline V gene sequence: CDR1 MNHNS, CDR2 SASEGT. The CDR3 has 16 amino acids. CDR3 amino acids: CASTPAGITPNYDYTF. CDR3 nucleotide sequence: TGTGCCAGCACTCCCGCGGGGATTACCCCTAACTATGACTACACCTTC.

Only a few counts were recorded for this clonotype. The chain is built from TRBV6-1 and TRBJ2-7; either TRBD1 or TRBD2 may fit D (5 bases each). CDR1 MNHNS and CDR2 SASEGT come from the germline V gene. The CDR3 is 15 residues long. V dropped 7 bases and J dropped 11 bases, with 27 bases sitting between them. CDR3: CASTRSPDTQTGEYF. In DNA, the CDR3 is TGTGCCAGCACACGATCGCCGGACACCCAAACCGGGGAGTACTTC.

This clonotype was seen only a few times. This may arise from a read error, as a much more abundant clone is one base away. The chain has TRBV2 and TRBJ1-1; D gene unclear. CDR1 and CDR2 from the germline V gene are SNHLY and FYNNEI. The CDR3 contains 12 residues. The CDR3 sequence: CVSATMNTEAFF. CDR3 coding DNA: TGTGTCAGCGCAACAATGAACACTGAAGCTTTCTTT.

The CDR3 region is CASSLGPELNYGYTF. For the CDR3, the DNA is TGTGCCAGCAGCTTGGGGCCCGAACTAAACTATGGCTACACCTTC. The chain combines TRBV11-3 with TRBJ1-2; a possible D gene is TRBD1 (5 bases). This CDR3 comprises 15 residues. The germline gives CDR1 SGHNT, CDR2 YENEEA. The germline V and J ends were trimmed by 3 bases and 2 bases, with 13 bases remaining between them.

This clonotype appeared many times. The rearrangement uses TRBV28 and TRBJ1-2, with 7 bases fitting TRBD1. Germline loops: CDR1 MDHEN, CDR2 SYDVKM. The J segment lost 4 bases and the V segment lost 7 bases, leaving 9 bases of the junction unmatched. The CDR3 has 14 amino acids. CDR3 nucleotide sequence: TGTGCCAGCAAGCGCACAGGGGCGATCTATGGCTACACCTTC. Translation: CASKRTGAIYGYTF.

This clonotype was detected only a few times. The genes are TRBV7-9 and TRBJ2-7; TRBD2 is a possible D gene (5 bases). This CDR3 comprises 12 residues. Germline V CDR1 and CDR2: SEHNR, FQNEAQ (reference sequence). Trimming shortened V by 5 bases and J by 5 bases, and 10 bases separated the two germline ends. This chain's CDR3 is CASSGVGDEQYF. The DNA for the CDR3 is TGTGCCAGCAGCGGCGTGGGAGACGAGCAGTACTTC.

This clonotype has only a few counts. The chain links TRBV13 to TRBJ2-7, with 8 bases matching TRBD1. J gave up 6 bases and V 5 bases, and 6 bases lay outside the gene matches. This CDR3 has 13 residues. The germline gives CDR1 PRHDT, CDR2 FYEKMQ (reference sequence). The CDR3: CASSRRDRSEQYF. The CDR3, as DNA: TGTGCCAGCAGCCGCCGGGACAGGAGCGAGCAGTACTTC.

The chain links TRBV12-3 or TRBV12-4 to TRBJ2-5; the match to TRBD2 covers 9 bases. This CDR3 comprises 14 residues. V shed 7 bases and J 7 bases; nucleotides not matched to a gene: 10. The CDR3 is CASNKGTSKGTQYF. CDR3 DNA: TGTGCCAGCAATAAAGGGACTAGCAAGGGGACCCAGTACTTC.

This clonotype occurred a few times. The V call is TRBV3-1, the J call TRBJ2-7; D uncertain. With 1 base removed from V and 6 bases from J, the gap between germline ends came to 7 bases. Looked up from germline, CDR1 is LGHDT and CDR2 is YNNKEL (reference sequence). The CDR3 is 12 residues long. The CDR3 region has the DNA TGTGCCAGCAGCCAAGCCGGGCTCGAGCAGTACTTC. Translation gives CASSQAGLEQYF.

Concerning this clonotype: A read error may explain this, as a much larger clone is one base away. This rearrangement joins TRBV7-9 to TRBJ2-5; no clear D. The CDR3 loop spans 14 amino acids. Between the trimmed V and J ends, which lost 5 bases and 5 bases, there was a span of 15 bases. From germline, CDR1 is SEHNR and CDR2 FQNEAQ (reference sequence). The CDR3 loop is CASSTIPGSETQYF. The DNA of the CDR3 is TGTGCCAGCAGCACCATTCCAGGCTCGGAGACCCAGTACTTC.

This clonotype was found many times. The chain links TRBV12-5 to TRBJ2-6; D ambiguous. V shed 5 bases and J shed 2 bases, with 13 bases lying between them. The germline CDR1 and CDR2 sequences are LGHNT and FRNRAP. The CDR3 length is 16 residues. CDR3 amino acids: CASGLRARTGANVLTF. In DNA, the CDR3 is TGTGCTAGTGGTCTAAGGGCCAGAACTGGGGCCAACGTCCTGACTTTC. Based on the CDR3 plus reference TRBV12-5 and TRBJ2-6, the full variable domain is DARVTQTPRHKVTEMGQEVTMRCQPILGHNTVFWYRQTMMQGLELLAYFRNRAPLDDSGMPKDRFSAEMPDATLATLKIQPSEPRDSAVYFCASGLRARTGANVLTFGAGSRLTVL.

For this clonotype: At one boundary the junction diverges from the germline segment, which might be a read error. The chain employs TRBV20-1 and TRBJ1-2; no clear D gene. CDR1 is DFQATT, CDR2 SNEGSKA, per germline (reference sequence). CDR3 length equals 11 residues. CDR3 DNA sequence: TGCAGTGGTCATTCGGGCTTTGGCTACGCCTTC. Residues: CSGHSGFGYAF.

The chain couples TRBV19 to TRBJ1-5; 10 nucleotides align to TRBD1. Germline CDR1 and CDR2: LNHDA and SQIVND (reference sequence). The CDR3 covers 14 residues. Unmatched junction bases numbered 11, after V lost 11 bases and J lost 7 bases. CDR3 in amino acids: CAGRGQGETQPQHF. The CDR3 DNA follows: TGTGCCGGCCGAGGACAGGGGGAAACGCAGCCCCAGCATTTT.

CDR3 region: CAAQGSYEQYF. CDR3 DNA: TGTGCCGCACAGGGTTCCTACGAGCAGTACTTC. The rearrangement uses TRBV28 and TRBJ2-7, with a tentative D call TRBD1 (6 bases). The germline V and J ends were trimmed by 11 bases and 1 base, with 9 bases remaining between them. From germline, CDR1 is MDHEN and CDR2 SYDVKM. The CDR3 length is 11 residues. Combining the CDR3 with reference TRBV28 and TRBJ2-7 gives the whole variable domain DVKVTQSSRYLVKRTGEKVFLECVQDMDHENMFWYRQDPGLGLRLIYFSYDVKMKEKGDIPEGYSVSREKKERFSLILESASTNQTSMYLCAAQGSYEQYFGPGTRLTVT.